This entry lists 25 T cell receptor beta chains sequenced from one sample in a study of cytomegalovirus exposure and HLA in healthy donors. Amplification used 60 Vbeta primers and 13 Jbeta primers. Using immunoSEQ multiplex PCR, the repertoire was profiled, and TCRdb retains in-frame clones only, with some absent. The data hold around 50,000 clones, with about 78% observed a single time. Input material: PBMCs. Receptor source: a man under 40 in good health and CMV-seropositive.

The chain links TRBV6-5 to TRBJ2-7; 10 bases align to TRBD1. The CDR3 runs 15 residues. With 5 bases clipped from V and 6 bases from J, the junction kept 10 bases outside the gene matches. The germline gives CDR1 MNHEY, CDR2 SVGAGI. DNA of the CDR3: TGTGCCAGCAGTATCCGGGACAGGGGTATCCTCGAGCAGTACTTC. Translating gives CASSIRDRGILEQYF.

This CDR3 is CASSPPGGSYEQYF. The CDR3 nucleotides read TGTGCCAGCAGTCCCCCCGGGGGCTCCTACGAGCAGTACTTC. The J gene is TRBJ2-7, the V gene TRBV6-6, with D tentatively TRBD2 (6 bases). The ends were cut back, 5 bases at V and 0 bases at J, with 11 bases in the middle. The CDR3 totals 14 residues. From germline, CDR1 is MNHNY and CDR2 SVGAGI (reference sequence).

The rearrangement links TRBV6-4 to TRBJ2-3; 12 nucleotides agree with TRBD2. The CDR3 runs to 15 residues. Germline V lookup: CDR1 MRHNA, CDR2 SNTAGT. Trimming took 5 bases from V and 2 from J; bases not matched to a gene: 2. The CDR3 is CASSRTSGATDTQYF. DNA for the CDR3: TGTGCCAGCAGTCGGACTAGCGGGGCCACAGATACGCAGTATTTT.

This clone was found a few times. V is TRBV28 and J is TRBJ1-1; D not resolved. The germline CDR1 and CDR2 sequences are MDHEN and SYDVKM. Trimming cost V 6 bases and J 1 base, with 9 bases left between them. The CDR3 runs 13 residues. CDR3 nucleotide sequence: TGTGCCAGCAGACCGCAACAGAACACTGAAGCTTTCTTT. This codes for CASRPQQNTEAFF.

This clone occurred a few times. The genes are TRBV4-1 and TRBJ2-7; 7 bases fit TRBD1. Germline values: CDR1 MGHRA, CDR2 YSYEKL. CDR3 length equals 13 residues. Germline trimming cut 5 bases from V and 7 bases from J; bases unmatched to any gene: 8. CDR3: CASSGPGQMEQYF. DNA for the CDR3: TGCGCCAGCAGCGGGCCGGGACAGATGGAGCAGTACTTC.

The gene calls are TRBV6-1 and TRBJ2-6; D perhaps matches TRBD1 (5 bases). Germline V gives CDR1 MNHNS, CDR2 SASEGT. The CDR3 contains 15 residues. V lost 2 bases to trimming and J lost 2 bases, with 7 bases between them. The CDR3 loop is CASSEQGTGANVLTF. CDR3 coding DNA: TGTGCCAGCAGTGAACAGGGAACTGGGGCCAACGTCCTGACTTTC.

The chain has TRBV29-1 and TRBJ2-7; D not certain. Per the germline V gene, CDR1 is SQVTM and CDR2 is ANQGSEA. This CDR3 region has 12 residues. Trimming removed 5 bases from V and 1 base from J, with 9 bases in between. The CDR3 nucleotides read TGCAGCGTTTCTTCAGGTTCCTACGAGCAGTACTTC. Its translation is CSVSSGSYEQYF.

The gene calls are TRBV28 and TRBJ1-1, with D hard to call. The CDR3 totals 14 residues. Germline CDR1 MDHEN, CDR2 SYDVKM. V gave up 1 base and J gave up 1 base, with 7 bases separating them. The CDR3 sequence is CASSLLRENTEAFF. CDR3 sequence (DNA): TGTGCCAGCAGTTTATTACGGGAGAACACTGAAGCTTTCTTT.

This rearrangement joins TRBV28 to TRBJ1-5; 10 nucleotides line up with TRBD1. J was trimmed by 0 bases and V by 7 bases; bases with no gene match: 15. The CDR3 runs 19 residues. Germline V CDR1 and CDR2: MDHEN, SYDVKM. The CDR3 DNA reads as TGTGCCAGCACCCCACGAAGTGGGCGGGACAGGGGTAGCAATCAGCCCCAGCATTTT. Translating gives CASTPRSGRDRGSNQPQHF. The full variable domain, completed using reference TRBV28 and TRBJ1-5, is DVKVTQSSRYLVKRTGEKVFLECVQDMDHENMFWYRQDPGLGLRLIYFSYDVKMKEKGDIPEGYSVSREKKERFSLILESASTNQTSMYLCASTPRSGRDRGSNQPQHFGDGTRLSIL.

This clone was counted between two and nine times. V and J are TRBV27 and TRBJ2-5; 10 bases fit TRBD1. The CDR3 covers 15 residues. Trimming took 3 bases from V and 5 from J; bases not matched to a gene: 6. In germline, CDR1 is MNHEY, CDR2 SMNVEV (reference sequence). As DNA, the CDR3 is TGTGCCAGCAGTTTTTCGACAGGGGGCGGGGAGACCCAGTACTTC. It specifies CASSFSTGGGETQYF.

The chain carries TRBV15 and TRBJ1-6, with 8 bases that match TRBD1. Trimming at V came to 4 bases and at J to 10 bases, leaving 6 bases not matched to a gene. The CDR3 consists of 14 residues. Germline V gene sequence: CDR1 LNHNV, CDR2 YYDKDF (reference sequence). In DNA, the CDR3 is TGTGCCACCAGCAAGACAGGGGTAAGCTCACCCCTCCACTTT. This gives the protein CATSKTGVSSPLHF.

The chain carries TRBV5-1 and TRBJ2-1; possible D gene TRBD1, 6 bases. The CDR3 length is 16 residues. The V and J ends lost 0 bases and 1 base respectively, with 11 bases between them. Germline V gene lookup returns CDR1 SGHRS and CDR2 YFSETQ. For the CDR3, the DNA is TGCGCCAGCAGCTTGGGAGGGGGAATGTCCTACAATGAGCAGTTCTTC. Protein product: CASSLGGGMSYNEQFF.

The chain is built from TRBV6-4 and TRBJ2-1; 14 bases match TRBD2. Germline values: CDR1 MRHNA, CDR2 SNTAGT. The length of the CDR3 is 15 residues. V lost 3 bases to trimming and J lost 6 bases; unmatched junction nucleotides: 1. The chain's CDR3 is CASSDGTSGGNEQFF. CDR3 bases: TGTGCCAGCAGTGATGGGACTAGCGGGGGCAATGAGCAGTTCTTC.

The genes are TRBV18 and TRBJ2-5, with 10 bases identical to TRBD1. There are 15 residues in the CDR3. CDR1 is KGHSH and CDR2 is LQKENI in the germline V gene. J lost 1 base, V lost 3 bases, and 2 bases had no gene match. CDR3 residues: CASSPGQGTQETQYF. Written as DNA, the CDR3 is TGTGCCAGCTCACCGGGACAGGGGACCCAAGAGACCCAGTACTTC.

This clone has a handful of counts. The CDR3 bases are TGTGCCAGCAGCGATAGCGCCGGGACAGGGAGTTCGGGAGCTTTCTTT. It is translated as CASSDSAGTGSSGAFF. The chain employs TRBV7-9 and TRBJ1-1; 9 nucleotides agree with TRBD1. The trim removed 5 bases at V and 10 bases at J, leaving 17 bases unmatched. This CDR3 is built from 16 residues. The V gene's germline CDR1 is SEHNR and CDR2 FQNEAQ (reference sequence).

CDR3 coding DNA: TGTGCCAGCAGTGAAGCGCCTGAGAGCTCCTACGAGCAGTACTTC. It codes for CASSEAPESSYEQYF. The chain recombines TRBV6-1 with TRBJ2-7; unclear D gene. Between the trimmed V and J ends, which lost 0 bases and 0 bases, there was a span of 9 bases. From germline, CDR1 is MNHNS and CDR2 SASEGT. This CDR3 comprises 15 residues.

The chain has TRBV29-1 and TRBJ2-5; a possible D gene is TRBD1 (5 bases). Germline V CDR1 and CDR2: SQVTM, ANQGSEA. Trimming removed 3 bases at V and 2 bases at J, with 10 bases between. The CDR3 covers 13 residues. Here the CDR3 reads CSVDSRAQETQYF. The CDR3 bases are TGCAGCGTTGATAGCAGGGCGCAAGAGACCCAGTACTTC.

The chain links TRBV28 to TRBJ2-5, with D possibly matching TRBD1 (6 bases). The end of the DNA fits TRBJ2-7 better, so the J call may be wrong. Germline V lookup: CDR1 MDHEN, CDR2 SYDVKM. The CDR3 is made up of 14 amino acids. CDR3 in amino acids: CASFSGTSSYEQYF. The CDR3 region has the DNA TGTGCCTCCTTCTCCGGGACAAGCTCCTACGAGCAGTACTTC.

V gene TRBV18 combines with J gene TRBJ1-1; D might be TRBD1 (6 bases). V dropped 6 bases and J dropped 2 bases, with 13 bases sitting between them. Per the germline V gene, CDR1 is KGHSH and CDR2 is LQKENI. The CDR3 runs 14 residues. The CDR3 DNA follows: TGTGCCAGCTCCCAGTCGACAGGTAACACTGAAGCTTTCTTT. It is translated as CASSQSTGNTEAFF.

The chain combines TRBV12-5 with TRBJ1-2, with no clear D. The germline CDR1 and CDR2 sequences are LGHNT and FRNRAP. The CDR3 sequence is 13 residues long. With 6 bases removed from V and 4 bases from J, the gap between germline ends came to 12 bases. This CDR3 reads CASGDSYLYGYTF. Here the CDR3 DNA reads TGTGCTAGTGGGGACTCCTACCTCTATGGCTACACCTTC.

The rearrangement links TRBV21-1 to TRBJ1-4; the table's D gene call, TRBD1, was not cross checked with the DNA. TRBV21-1 counts as a pseudogene. The CDR3 length is 19 residues. CDR3 loop: CASSKEPRDSKTTNEKLFF. Written as DNA, the CDR3 is TGTGCCAGCAGCAAAGAACCCCGGGACAGTAAGACAACTAATGAAAAACTGTTTTTT.

This rearrangement joins TRBV10-3 to TRBJ2-3; D is possibly TRBD2 (7 bases). The germline V and J ends were trimmed by 4 bases and 0 bases, with 11 bases remaining between them. The CDR3 runs to 15 residues. Germline V gives CDR1 ENHRY, CDR2 SYGVKD. The DNA for the CDR3 is TGTGCCATCAGTGCGGGGGGCCCTAGCACAGATACGCAGTATTTT. It codes for CAISAGGPSTDTQYF.

This chain uses TRBV7-2 with TRBJ2-7, with D possibly being TRBD2 (6 bases). V lost 5 bases and J 0 bases, leaving 11 bases between the germline ends. Germline V CDR1 and CDR2: SGHTA, FQGNSA. The CDR3 is made up of 14 amino acids. The CDR3 sequence is CASSPPGGSYEQYF. The DNA of the CDR3 is TGTGCCAGCAGCCCCCCCGGGGGCTCCTACGAGCAGTACTTC.

V usage is TRBV5-1 and J usage is TRBJ1-2; D not certain. The CDR3 runs 14 residues. Trimming left V 0 bases short and J 0 bases short, with 6 bases between. Germline assignment: CDR1 SGHRS and CDR2 YFSETQ. DNA of the CDR3: TGCGCCAGCAGCTTGGAGAGGGCTAACTATGGCTACACCTTC. This gives the protein CASSLERANYGYTF.

The chain employs TRBV11-3 and TRBJ2-7; D perhaps matches TRBD2 (5 bases). The CDR3 contains 15 residues. Germline V gene sequence: CDR1 SGHNT, CDR2 YENEEA. Trimming removed 2 bases from V and 7 bases from J, with 18 bases in between. CDR3 sequence reads: CASSLRTSPLTEQYF. In nucleotides, the CDR3 is TGTGCCAGCAGCTTAAGGACTTCCCCGCTCACGGAGCAGTACTTC.